This T cell receptor beta chain was sequenced in a study of graft-versus-host responses after intestinal transplantation. Overall study context: Anti-thymocyte globulin induction, then tacrolimus and steroids for about three years, went to all recipients.

On this clone itself: Antigen specificity is unknown.

V dropped 1 base and J dropped 2; count of bases not matched to a gene: 9. The CDR3 length is 17 residues. CDR1 and CDR2 from the germline V gene are LNHNV and YYDKDF (reference sequence). The method was immunoSEQ multiplex PCR; TCRdb's version includes in-frame clones alone and lacks a portion of them. The sample shows tens of thousands of clones, roughly 91% of them seen only once. This receptor was taken from a human donor who received an intestinal transplant. Sequencing used unstimulated CD4+ T cells sorted from spleen or lymph node cells, obtained before intestinal transplant. The chain employs TRBV15 and TRBJ2-5; 8 nucleotides line up with TRBD1. Here the CDR3 DNA reads TGTGCCACCAGCAGAGTTATAATTGGACAGGGTCAAGAGACCCAGTACTTC. It specifies CATSRVIIGQGQETQYF.